The 9 T cell receptor beta chains given below trace back to one sample, sequenced in a study of cytomegalovirus exposure and HLA in healthy donors. The PCR made use of 60 Vbeta and 13 Jbeta primers. The data were produced by immunoSEQ multiplex PCR, yet TCRdb's version contains in-frame clones alone and is incomplete. The sample lists approximately 100,000 clones; 81% were seen once. The sequenced material came from PBMCs. These receptors were obtained from a woman aged 25 to 45 in good health and CMV-seronegative.

V gene TRBV11-2 combines with J gene TRBJ2-7, with 9 bases fitting TRBD1. The V gene end was trimmed by 5 bases and the J gene end by 1 base; junction bases not matched to a gene: 3. CDR1 is SGHAT and CDR2 is FQNNGV in the germline V gene. The CDR3 contains 14 residues. The CDR3 region has the DNA TGTGCCAGCAGCACCGGGACAGGGTCCTACGAGCAGTACTTC. Its translation: CASSTGTGSYEQYF.

The V call is TRBV5-5, the J call TRBJ2-5, with D hard to call. Trimming stripped 2 bases from V and 0 bases from J, with 8 bases between. CDR1 is SGHKS and CDR2 is YYEKEE in the germline V gene (reference sequence). The length of the CDR3 is 14 residues. In DNA form, the CDR3 reads TGTGCCAGCAGCTTTCTTCCGGACCAAGAGACCCAGTACTTC. Translating it yields CASSFLPDQETQYF.

The chain combines TRBV10-3 with TRBJ1-2; tentatively, D is TRBD1 (6 bases). The CDR3 totals 13 residues. The germline gives CDR1 ENHRY, CDR2 SYGVKD. The V end lost 5 bases, the J end lost 8 bases, and 15 bases lay between the germline ends. The CDR3 sequence is CAISIAGAEGYTF. CDR3 DNA: TGTGCCATCAGTATTGCGGGGGCAGAAGGCTACACCTTC.

The chain joins TRBV5-6 to TRBJ2-6; tentatively, D is TRBD1 (5 bases). CDR1 and CDR2 from the germline V gene are SGHDT and YYEEEE. V shed 1 base and J shed 4 bases, with 12 bases lying between them. This CDR3 spans 16 amino acids. CDR3 residues: CASSLQGGGGANVLTF. CDR3 nucleotides: TGTGCCAGCAGCTTGCAGGGCGGTGGCGGGGCCAACGTCCTGACTTTC. The full variable domain, completed using reference TRBV5-6 and TRBJ2-6, is DAGVTQSPTHLIKTRGQQVTLRCSPKSGHDTVSWYQQALGQGPQFIFQYYEEEERQRGNFPDRFSGHQFPNYSSELNVNALLLGDSALYLCASSLQGGGGANVLTFGAGSRLTVL.

The genes are TRBV19 and TRBJ2-1; 10 nucleotides match TRBD2. Looked up from germline, CDR1 is LNHDA and CDR2 is SQIVND (reference sequence). This CDR3 is 17 amino acids long. Losses at the gene ends were 3 bases for V and 4 bases for J; bases not matched to a gene: 9. The CDR3 DNA sequence: TGTGCCAGTAGTATCCCATGGGCTAGCGGGAGATACAATGAGCAGTTCTTC. It translates to CASSIPWASGRYNEQFF.

This rearrangement joins TRBV2 to TRBJ2-1; 9 bases map to TRBD1. This CDR3 is built from 14 residues. V dropped 8 bases and J dropped 8; count of bases not matched to a gene: 10. From germline, CDR1 is SNHLY and CDR2 FYNNEI. CDR3 protein: CASRPGQGFDEQFF. For the CDR3, the DNA is TGTGCCAGCCGGCCGGGACAGGGTTTCGATGAGCAGTTCTTC.

This clone occurred a few times. The chain couples TRBV5-1 to TRBJ1-4, with D hard to call. V was pared by 4 bases and J by 0 bases, with 7 bases between. Germline-derived CDR1 and CDR2 are SGHRS and YFSETQ. This CDR3 has 14 amino acids. CDR3 DNA: TGCGCCAGCAGCCGAATAGCAACTAATGAAAAACTGTTTTTT. Protein: CASSRIATNEKLFF.

V gene TRBV2 combines with J gene TRBJ2-1, with a possible D match to TRBD1 (5 bases). This CDR3 has 13 residues. Between the trimmed V and J ends, which lost 1 base and 12 bases, there was a span of 13 bases. Germline loops: CDR1 SNHLY, CDR2 FYNNEI. The chain's CDR3 is CASSEVYQGRQFF. The CDR3 DNA sequence: TGTGCCAGCAGTGAAGTATATCAGGGAAGGCAGTTCTTC.

The chain is built from TRBV7-2 and TRBJ2-5, with 12 bases fitting TRBD2. This CDR3 has 16 amino acids. Germline V gene data show CDR1 as SGHTA and CDR2 as FQGNSA. V was pared by 5 bases and J by 4 bases, with 8 bases of the junction left unmatched. The DNA for the CDR3 is TGTGCCAGCAGCAAGGCTAGCGGGAGGGCAGGAGAGACCCAGTACTTC. It codes for CASSKASGRAGETQYF.